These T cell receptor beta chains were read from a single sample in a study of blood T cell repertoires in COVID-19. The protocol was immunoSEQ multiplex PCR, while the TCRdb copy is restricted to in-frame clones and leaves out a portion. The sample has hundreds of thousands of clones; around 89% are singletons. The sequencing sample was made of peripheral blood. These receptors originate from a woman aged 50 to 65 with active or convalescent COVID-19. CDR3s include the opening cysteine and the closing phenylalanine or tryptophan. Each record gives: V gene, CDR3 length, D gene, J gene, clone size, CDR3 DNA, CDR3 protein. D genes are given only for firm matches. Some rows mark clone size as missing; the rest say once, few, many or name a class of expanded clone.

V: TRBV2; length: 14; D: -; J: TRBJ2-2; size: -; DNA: TGTGCCAGCAGGGGAGGTCTTAGCACCGGGGAGCTGTTTTTT; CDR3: CASRGGLSTGELFF
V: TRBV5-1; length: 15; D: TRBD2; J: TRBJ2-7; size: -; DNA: TGCGCCAGCAGCTTGGCCGCGGGGGGATTGTACGAGCAGTACTTC; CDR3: CASSLAAGGLYEQYF
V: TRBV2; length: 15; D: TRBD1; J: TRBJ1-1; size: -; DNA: TGTGCCAGCAGCCCCCCGGGACAGGCTCTCACTGAAGCTTTCTTT; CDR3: CASSPPGQALTEAFF
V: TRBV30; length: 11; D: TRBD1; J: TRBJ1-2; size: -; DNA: TGTGCCTGGAGAGACAGGGAAAGCTACACCTTC; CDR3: CAWRDRESYTF
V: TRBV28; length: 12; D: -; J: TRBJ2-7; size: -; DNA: TGTGCCAGCCGGACAGTTTACGGCGAGCAGTACTTC; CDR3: CASRTVYGEQYF
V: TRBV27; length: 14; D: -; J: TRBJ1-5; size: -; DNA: TGTGCCAGCAGTGACAGTTATAGCAATCAGCCCCAGCATTTT; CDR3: CASSDSYSNQPQHF
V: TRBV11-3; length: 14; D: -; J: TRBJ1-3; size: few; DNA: TGTGCCAGCAGCTCCCGATCCGGTGGAAACACCATATATTTT; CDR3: CASSSRSGGNTIYF
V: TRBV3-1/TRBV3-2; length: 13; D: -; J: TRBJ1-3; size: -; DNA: TGTGCCAGCAGCCAAGATAATGGAAACACCATATATTTT; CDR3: CASSQDNGNTIYF
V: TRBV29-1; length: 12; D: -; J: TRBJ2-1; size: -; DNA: TGCAGCGTTGAAGATCACGTGGGGAGGCAGTTCTTC; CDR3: CSVEDHVGRQFF
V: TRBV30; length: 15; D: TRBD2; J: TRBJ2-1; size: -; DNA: TGTGCCTGGAGCCCACTAGCGGGGGGGCCGAATGAGCAGTTCTTC; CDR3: CAWSPLAGGPNEQFF
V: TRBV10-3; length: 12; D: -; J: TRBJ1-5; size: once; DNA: TGTGCCATCTCAGGGTTGAATCAGCCCCAGCATTTT; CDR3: CAISGLNQPQHF
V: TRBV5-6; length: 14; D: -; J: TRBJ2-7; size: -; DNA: TGTGCCAGCAGTCCCGGGACATTCTCCTACGAGCAGTACTTC; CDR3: CASSPGTFSYEQYF
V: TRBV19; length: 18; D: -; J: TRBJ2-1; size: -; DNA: TGTGCCAGTAGTATACGGGCGGGAAGGCTGAGCTCCTACAATGAGCAGTTCTTC; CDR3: CASSIRAGRLSSYNEQFF
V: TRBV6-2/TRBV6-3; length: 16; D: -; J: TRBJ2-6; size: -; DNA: TGTGCCAGCAGTCATAGGAGGACCTCTGGGGCCAACGTCCTGACTTTC; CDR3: CASSHRRTSGANVLTF
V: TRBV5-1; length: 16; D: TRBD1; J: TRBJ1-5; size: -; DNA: TGCGCCAGCAGCTTGGGGACAGGGGGCGGCAATCAGCCCCAGCATTTT; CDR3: CASSLGTGGGNQPQHF
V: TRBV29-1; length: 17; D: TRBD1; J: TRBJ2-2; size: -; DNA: TGCAGCGTTGACTTAGGTGGAGGGACAGGGGACACCGGGGAGCTGTTTTTT; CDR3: CSVDLGGGTGDTGELFF